These 17 T cell receptor beta chains share one sample of origin, sequenced in a study of T cells expressing NK-cell markers. From its re-call of the 5' RACE reads, TCRdb lists each CDR3 protein once, without DNA. Across some 190,000 distinct CDR3 sequences, the top ten clones capture about 19% of the sample. Source material: blood T cells: a sorted CD56 or NKG2C T cell subset, CD4+ or CD8+ T cells, or bulk PBMC T cells (not recorded which). These receptor sequences come from a man aged 18-75 years in good health.

This chain connects TRBV3-1 to TRBJ2-1; the TRBD2 assignment by TCRdb is unverifiable without DNA. Germline CDR1 is LGHDT and CDR2 is YNNKEL (reference sequence). This CDR3 spans 17 amino acids. This CDR3 reads CASSQGWSLAGSNEQFF.

This rearrangement joins TRBV6-1 to TRBJ2-1; the TRBD2 assignment by TCRdb is unverifiable without DNA. Germline loops: CDR1 MNHNS, CDR2 SASEGT. The CDR3 length is 15 residues. The CDR3 here is CASSEIAGNSNEQFF.

The chain couples TRBV24-1 to TRBJ2-3; absent DNA, TCRdb's TRBD2 call cannot be checked. There are 13 residues in the CDR3. CDR1 is KGHDR and CDR2 is SFDVKD in the germline V gene. The CDR3 is CATSDLLENTQYF.

This chain links TRBV5-5 with TRBJ2-1; TCRdb's D gene call, TRBD2, goes unchecked for lack of DNA. Germline CDR1 SGHKS, CDR2 YYEKEE (reference sequence). CDR3 length: 11 amino acids. This CDR3 is CASSFSDEQFF.

This chain joins TRBV18 and TRBJ2-1. The germline CDR1 and CDR2 sequences are KGHSH and LQKENI. The CDR3 has 15 residues. This CDR3 is CASSPDLSSYNEQFF. The variable domain in full, with the rest retrieved from reference TRBV18 and TRBJ2-1, is NAGVMQNPRHLVRRRGQEARLRCSPMKGHSHVYWYRQLPEEGLKFMVYLQKENIIDESGMPKERFSAEFPKEGPSILRIQQVVRGDSAAYFCASSPDLSSYNEQFFGPGTRLTVL.

This sequence joins TRBV4-1 and TRBJ2-7; as DNA is missing, the TRBD2 call by TCRdb cannot be tested. Germline V gives CDR1 MGHRA, CDR2 YSYEKL. The CDR3 is 15 amino acids. The chain's CDR3 is CASSQGESGLYEQYF.

The V and J genes are TRBV5-3 and TRBJ2-3. TRBV5-3 is noted as an ORF with a role that remains uncertain. This CDR3 has 13 residues. This CDR3 reads CARSLGVRDTQYF.

The chain employs TRBV19 and TRBJ2-1; as DNA is missing, the TRBD1 call by TCRdb cannot be tested. There are 16 residues in the CDR3. From germline, CDR1 is LNHDA and CDR2 SQIVND (reference sequence). The CDR3 sequence is CASSIGGAGYYNEQFF.

The chain links TRBV9 to TRBJ1-5; TCRdb picks TRBD1, but there is no DNA to check that call. Germline V lookup: CDR1 SGDLS, CDR2 YYNGEE. The CDR3 sequence is 15 residues long. The CDR3 region is CASSVGSGQNQPQHF.

The rearrangement uses TRBV24-1 and TRBJ2-6; as DNA is missing, the TRBD1 call by TCRdb cannot be tested. The CDR3 has 15 amino acids. The germline gives CDR1 KGHDR, CDR2 SFDVKD. The CDR3 sequence: CATSDNRAGANVLTF.

The chain is built from TRBV4-1 and TRBJ1-1; the TCRdb D gene call, TRBD1, has no DNA to confirm it. Germline V gives CDR1 MGHRA, CDR2 YSYEKL. The CDR3 totals 15 residues. CDR3 amino acids: CASSHVNSGFGEAFF.

CDR3: CASSLGASGGNEQFF. The genes are TRBV7-3 and TRBJ2-1; absent DNA, TCRdb's TRBD2 call cannot be checked. The CDR3 totals 15 residues. Germline V gene data show CDR1 as SGHTA and CDR2 as FQGTGA.

The chain employs TRBV5-6 and TRBJ2-1. There are 14 residues in the CDR3. CDR1 is SGHDT and CDR2 is YYEEEE in the germline V gene. The CDR3: CASSLVVAWNEQFF.

The chain is built from TRBV12-3 or TRBV12-4 and TRBJ2-1; the TCRdb D gene call, TRBD1, has no DNA to confirm it. The CDR3 runs 15 residues. This chain's CDR3 is CASTSGANRYNEQFF.

The chain couples TRBV5-1 to TRBJ2-1. CDR1 SGHRS and CDR2 YFSETQ come from the germline V gene. The CDR3 sequence is 16 residues long. The CDR3 spells CASNTQEFSPYNEQFF.

The gene calls are TRBV7-3 and TRBJ2-3; TCRdb lists TRBD2, though no DNA is available to test this call. The CDR3 runs 18 residues. Germline CDR1 is SGHTA and CDR2 is FQGTGA. CDR3 amino acids: CASSLSGTALFSTDTQYF.

This chain connects TRBV15 to TRBJ2-4; TCRdb calls TRBD2, which cannot be checked without DNA. The length of the CDR3 is 14 residues. The V gene's germline CDR1 is LNHNV and CDR2 YYDKDF (reference sequence). CDR3 in amino acids: CATKGRGGGNIQYF.